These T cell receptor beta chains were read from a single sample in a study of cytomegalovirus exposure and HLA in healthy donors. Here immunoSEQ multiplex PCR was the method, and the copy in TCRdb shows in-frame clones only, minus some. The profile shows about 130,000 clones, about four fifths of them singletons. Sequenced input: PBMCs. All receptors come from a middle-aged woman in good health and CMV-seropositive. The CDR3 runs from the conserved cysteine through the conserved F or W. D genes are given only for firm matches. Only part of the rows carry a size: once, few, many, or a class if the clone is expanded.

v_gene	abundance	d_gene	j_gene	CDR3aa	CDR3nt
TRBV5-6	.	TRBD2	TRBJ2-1	CASAKREGINEQFF	TGTGCCAGCGCAAAGCGGGAGGGCATTAATGAGCAGTTCTTC
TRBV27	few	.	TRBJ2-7	CASSLRQSGEQYF	TGTGCCAGCAGTTTAAGACAGAGTGGCGAGCAGTACTTC
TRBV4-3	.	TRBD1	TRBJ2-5	CASSQGQGAPTQYF	TGCGCCAGCAGCCAGGGACAGGGGGCTCCGACCCAGTACTTC
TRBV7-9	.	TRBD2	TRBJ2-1	CASSPPGGSYNEQFF	TGTGCCAGCAGCCCACCGGGAGGGTCCTACAATGAGCAGTTCTTC
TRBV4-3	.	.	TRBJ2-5	CASSQVIAAQETQYF	TGCGCCAGCAGCCAAGTAATCGCGGCCCAAGAGACCCAGTACTTC
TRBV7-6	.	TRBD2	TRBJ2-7	CASSPSGLAGDYEQYF	TGTGCCAGCAGCCCCTCCGGACTAGCGGGAGACTACGAGCAGTACTTC
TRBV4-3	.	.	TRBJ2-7	CASSQEVGGNPYEQYF	TGCGCCAGCAGCCAAGAAGTTGGAGGGAACCCCTACGAGCAGTACTTC
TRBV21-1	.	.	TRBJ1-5	CASSKAQLWTDSNQPQHF	TGTGCCAGCAGCAAAGCGCAACTGTGGACAGATAGCAATCAGCCCCAGCATTTT
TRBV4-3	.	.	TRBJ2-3	CASSQGVAIVDTQYF	TGCGCCAGCAGCCAAGGGGTAGCAATAGTAGATACGCAGTATTTT
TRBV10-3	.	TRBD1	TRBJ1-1	CAIKGQDTEAFF	TGTGCCATAAAGGGACAGGACACTGAAGCTTTCTTT
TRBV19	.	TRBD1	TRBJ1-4	CASSIRGLSTNEKLFF	TGTGCCAGTAGTATAAGGGGGCTTTCAACTAATGAAAAACTGTTTTTT
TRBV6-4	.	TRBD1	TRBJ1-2	CASSDPKQGNYGYTF	TGTGCCAGCAGTGACCCAAAACAGGGGAACTATGGCTACACCTTC
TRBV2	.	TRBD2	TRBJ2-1	CASSDALAGLAVREFF	TGTGCCAGCAGTGATGCGCTAGCGGGACTCGCCGTCCGGGAGTTCTTC
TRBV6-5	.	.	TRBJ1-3	CASSRSGGSGNTIYF	TGTGCCAGCAGTCGCTCGGGGGGCTCTGGAAACACCATATATTTT
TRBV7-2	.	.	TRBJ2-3	CASSSLGLPNTQYF	TGTGCCAGCAGCTCTCTAGGACTACCCAATACGCAGTATTTT
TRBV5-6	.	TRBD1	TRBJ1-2	CASSFRGQGLGYGYTF	TGTGCCAGCAGTTTTAGGGGACAGGGATTGGGCTATGGCTACACCTTC
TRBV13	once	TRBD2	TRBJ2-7	CASSLRGGAVSHEQYF	TGTGCCAGCAGCCTACGGGGGGGAGCTGTGTCACACGAGCAGTACTTC
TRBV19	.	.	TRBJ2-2	CASSRGANTGELFF	TGTGCCAGTAGTCGCGGGGCAAACACCGGGGAGCTGTTTTTT
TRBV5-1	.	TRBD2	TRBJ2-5	CASAPLAGVQETQYF	TGCGCCAGTGCCCCCCTAGCGGGAGTTCAAGAGACCCAGTACTTC
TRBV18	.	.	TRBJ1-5	CASSSEMTYSNQPQHF	TGTGCCAGCTCATCAGAGATGACATATAGCAATCAGCCCCAGCATTTT
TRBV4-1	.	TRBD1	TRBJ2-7	CASSQVYPTGSIYEQYF	TGCGCCAGCAGCCAAGTCTACCCGACAGGGAGTATATACGAGCAGTACTTC
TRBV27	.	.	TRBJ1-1	CASREGLIGGGGNTEAFF	TGTGCCAGCCGGGAGGGACTTATTGGCGGGGGTGGGAACACTGAAGCTTTCTTT
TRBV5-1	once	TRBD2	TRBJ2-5	CASSLALGGETQYF	TGCGCCAGCAGCTTGGCCCTCGGGGGGGAGACCCAGTACTTC
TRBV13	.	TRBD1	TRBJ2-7	CASSPRTGGYEQYF	TGTGCCAGCAGCCCCCGGACAGGGGGCTACGAGCAGTACTTC
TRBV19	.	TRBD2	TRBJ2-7	CASSMGGEGRYEQYF	TGTGCCAGTAGTATGGGGGGGGAGGGCCGATACGAGCAGTACTTC
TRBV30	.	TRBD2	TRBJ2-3	CAWRLKRETQYF	TGTGCCTGGAGGCTCAAGCGGGAGACGCAGTATTTT
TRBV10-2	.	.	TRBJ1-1	CASSEARAITEAFF	TGCGCCAGCAGTGAGGCCAGGGCAATCACTGAAGCTTTCTTT
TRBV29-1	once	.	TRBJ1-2	CSVEGGGRGYGYTF	TGCAGCGTTGAAGGAGGAGGGAGAGGCTATGGCTACACCTTC
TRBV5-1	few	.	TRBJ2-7	CASSFNEGYEQYF	TGCGCCAGCAGCTTTAATGAGGGCTACGAGCAGTACTTC